The next 8 T cell receptor beta chains were all read from a single sample in a study of cytomegalovirus exposure and HLA in healthy donors. In the PCR, 60 Vbeta and 13 Jbeta primers were used. Sequencing was performed with immunoSEQ multiplex PCR; in TCRdb, only in-frame clones are kept and a portion is missing. Found here are around 150,000 clones, roughly 80% of them singletons; the top ten hold approximately 6.7%. The source material was PBMCs. These receptors were taken from a male donor in good health and CMV-seropositive.

The chain is built from TRBV6-8 and TRBJ2-7; D gene ambiguous. Trimming left V 0 bases short and J 4 bases short, with 25 bases between. Looked up from germline, CDR1 is MNHGY and CDR2 is SAAAGT. The CDR3 extends over 19 amino acids. CDR3 residues: CASSYSVAKSRRHPYEQYF. Here the CDR3 DNA reads TGTGCCAGCAGTTACTCGGTCGCGAAAAGCCGAAGACACCCTTACGAGCAGTACTTC.

The chain employs TRBV5-1 and TRBJ2-1; D uncertain. The V end was cut by 0 bases, the J end by 4 bases, with 11 bases between. This CDR3 is 15 amino acids long. Germline V gene sequence: CDR1 SGHRS, CDR2 YFSETQ. CDR3 bases: TGCGCCAGCAGCTTGGCGCAGGCTTCGTACAATGAGCAGTTCTTC. Translated, it gives CASSLAQASYNEQFF.

This chain uses TRBV5-5 with TRBJ2-3; TRBD2 matches at 8 bases. Germline values: CDR1 SGHKS, CDR2 YYEKEE (reference sequence). The trim removed 1 base at V and 3 bases at J, leaving 1 base unmatched. The CDR3 contains 14 residues. The CDR3 loop reads CASSLRGGTDTQYF. CDR3 nucleotides: TGTGCCAGCAGCTTGCGGGGGGGGACAGATACGCAGTATTTT.

J is TRBJ1-3 and V is TRBV14, with 7 nucleotides matching TRBD1. V shed 4 bases, J shed 2 bases, and the junction held 5 bases outside the gene matches. CDR1 is SGHDN and CDR2 is FVKESK in the germline V gene. The CDR3 has 15 residues. CDR3 protein: CASSRQGPAGNTIYF. The CDR3, as DNA: TGTGCCAGCAGCCGACAGGGTCCAGCTGGAAACACCATATATTTT.

V usage is TRBV6-6 and J usage is TRBJ1-1; D unclear. Trimming took 6 bases from V and 3 from J, leaving 14 bases between them. The CDR3 loop spans 14 amino acids. CDR1 and CDR2 (germline): MNHNY, SVGAGI (reference sequence). CDR3 nucleotide sequence: TGTGCCAGCAGACGCCCAATTACGGACACTGAAGCTTTCTTT. Residues: CASRRPITDTEAFF.

V gene TRBV9 combines with J gene TRBJ1-3; tentative D call: TRBD1 (5 bases). The CDR3 extends over 16 amino acids. Germline V lookup: CDR1 SGDLS, CDR2 YYNGEE. Trimming left V 1 base short and J 4 bases short, with 15 bases between. The CDR3 coding sequence is TGTGCCAGCAGCGTATCGGATGGGGGGGTCGGAAACACCATATATTTT. Translated: CASSVSDGGVGNTIYF.

This sequence joins TRBV2 and TRBJ2-2; tentative D call: TRBD1 (6 bases). Germline lookup yields CDR1 SNHLY and CDR2 FYNNEI. V shed 5 bases and J shed 1 base, with 14 bases lying between them. The length of the CDR3 is 16 residues. The CDR3 reads CASSPWTALNTGELFF. DNA of the CDR3: TGTGCCAGCAGTCCCTGGACAGCTTTGAACACCGGGGAGCTGTTTTTT.

This clone came up a few times. The chain has TRBV15 and TRBJ1-1; 7 bases align to TRBD1. There are 12 residues in the CDR3. The J segment lost 6 bases and the V segment lost 5 bases, leaving 3 bases of the junction unmatched. Germline-derived CDR1 and CDR2 are LNHNV and YYDKDF (reference sequence). The DNA for the CDR3 is TGTGCCACCAGCGCGACAGGGTCTGAAGCTTTCTTT. Residues: CATSATGSEAFF.